The table lists the clone carrying this T cell receptor (beta chain) with many counts. The data are from a study of early T cells in non-severe SARS-CoV-2 infection. In the study overall: Sequencing targeted bulk RNA from unsorted whole blood, leaving chains unpaired.

Trimming took off 8 bases at V and 4 bases at J, with 14 bases between the two ends. This CDR3 has 13 amino acids. CDR1 and CDR2 from the germline V gene are MNHNY and SVGAGI (reference sequence). Attachment of unique molecular identifiers was made to individual cDNA molecules. One entry per CDR3 protein results from TCRdb running MiXCR on the 5' RACE reads. The data hold about 66,000 distinct CDR3 sequences, with about 17% observed a single time. The specimen comprised whole blood, sampled at baseline. The TCR was taken from an adult who was a healthcare worker with PCR-confirmed SARS-CoV-2 infection or an uninfected control (not recorded which). The chain carries TRBV6-6 and TRBJ1-1, with D unclear. The CDR3 is CASCIRSSTEAFF. In nucleotides, the CDR3 is TGTGCCAGCTGTATCAGGAGCTCCACTGAAGCTTTCTTT.